The rows below give T cell receptor beta chains drawn from one sample of a study of control samples from healthy donors and cancer patients. Only in-frame clones appear in the TCRdb table, and some are missing; sequencing was by immunoSEQ multiplex PCR. The table has 20,000 to 30,000 clones, approximately 91% seen once; the top ten hold roughly an eighth. Sequencing was carried out using PBMCs. The receptors here all came from a man aged 45-65 years with lung cancer. CDR3s include the opening cysteine and the closing phenylalanine or tryptophan. D genes are given only for firm matches.

v_call: TRBV5-1; j_call: TRBJ1-6; d_call: -; cdr3_aa: CASTQDLNSPLHF; cdr3_nt: TGCGCCAGCACACAAGACCTTAATTCACCCCTCCACTTT
v_call: TRBV25-1; j_call: TRBJ2-7; d_call: TRBD1; cdr3_aa: CASSALDRGRGYEQYF; cdr3_nt: TGTGCCAGCAGTGCCCTGGACAGGGGGCGCGGTTACGAGCAGTACTTC
v_call: TRBV3-1/TRBV3-2; j_call: TRBJ1-2; d_call: -; cdr3_aa: CASSQESGQYGYTF; cdr3_nt: TGTGCCAGCAGCCAAGAGAGCGGGCAATATGGCTACACCTTC
v_call: TRBV19; j_call: TRBJ1-4; d_call: -; cdr3_aa: CASSILGPNEKLFF; cdr3_nt: TGTGCCAGTAGTATTTTGGGACCTAATGAAAAACTGTTTTTT
v_call: TRBV29-1; j_call: TRBJ2-2; d_call: TRBD1; cdr3_aa: CSVEVQGGGELFF; cdr3_nt: TGCAGCGTTGAAGTACAGGGGGGCGGGGAGCTGTTTTTT
v_call: TRBV9; j_call: TRBJ2-7; d_call: -; cdr3_aa: CASSAGREQYF; cdr3_nt: TGTGCCAGCAGCGCGGGGAGGGAGCAGTACTTC
v_call: TRBV19; j_call: TRBJ1-5; d_call: -; cdr3_aa: CASSPGLNQPQHF; cdr3_nt: TGTGCCAGTAGTCCGGGGCTTAATCAGCCCCAGCATTTT
v_call: TRBV3-1/TRBV3-2; j_call: TRBJ2-7; d_call: -; cdr3_aa: CASRSGPGEQYF; cdr3_nt: TGTGCCAGCCGCAGCGGACCTGGCGAGCAGTACTTC
v_call: TRBV6-6; j_call: TRBJ1-2; d_call: -; cdr3_aa: CASSYERRGGYTF; cdr3_nt: TGTGCCAGCAGTTACGAGCGTCGTGGGGGCTACACCTTC
v_call: TRBV6-5; j_call: TRBJ2-1; d_call: TRBD2; cdr3_aa: CASGGTRGVYNEQFF; cdr3_nt: TGTGCCAGCGGAGGGACTCGGGGGGTATACAATGAGCAGTTCTTC
v_call: TRBV18; j_call: TRBJ1-5; d_call: -; cdr3_aa: CASSPSGQDNQPQHF; cdr3_nt: TGTGCCAGCTCACCATCGGGACAAGACAATCAGCCCCAGCATTTT
v_call: TRBV5-8; j_call: TRBJ2-1; d_call: TRBD1; cdr3_aa: CASSRRTGGSNEQFF; cdr3_nt: TGTGCCAGCAGCCGAAGGACAGGGGGCTCGAATGAGCAGTTCTTC
v_call: TRBV6-2/TRBV6-3; j_call: TRBJ2-5; d_call: -; cdr3_aa: CASSPIGLAHQETQYF; cdr3_nt: TGTGCCAGCAGCCCTATCGGACTCGCTCACCAAGAGACCCAGTACTTC
v_call: TRBV6-4; j_call: TRBJ2-7; d_call: -; cdr3_aa: CASSDSRPSGEQYF; cdr3_nt: TGTGCCAGCAGTGACTCCCGACCCTCCGGGGAGCAGTACTTC
v_call: TRBV5-6; j_call: TRBJ2-1; d_call: -; cdr3_aa: CASSLELGTYNEQFF; cdr3_nt: TGTGCCAGCAGCTTGGAGTTGGGAACCTACAATGAGCAGTTCTTC